Listed here are 11 T cell receptor beta chains from one sample, sequenced in a study of cytotoxic CD8 clonotypes in ibrutinib-treated CLL. Assay: immunoSEQ multiplex PCR; the TCRdb copy retains only in-frame clones and omits some. The sample records under 300,000 clones, approximately 76% being singletons. The sample consisted of PBMCs, taken at disease progression, from a patient treated with ibrutinib. The receptors were sampled from a human donor with chronic lymphocytic leukemia.

This clone was seen a handful of times. The rearrangement joins TRBV27 to TRBJ2-2, with D possibly being TRBD2 (5 bases). The V gene lost 6 bases and the J gene lost 6 bases, with 11 bases spanning the gap. The CDR3 sequence is 13 residues long. The germline gives CDR1 MNHEY, CDR2 SMNVEV (reference sequence). CDR3: CASRLVNSGELFF. CDR3 nucleotide sequence: TGTGCCAGCAGACTAGTCAATTCCGGGGAGCTGTTTTTT.

The CDR3 region is CASSYSSVVNQPQHF. As DNA, the CDR3 is TGTGCCAGCAGTTACTCGAGTGTTGTCAATCAGCCCCAGCATTTT. The gene calls are TRBV6-6 and TRBJ1-5, with D unresolved. The CDR3 totals 15 residues. CDR1 MNHNY and CDR2 SVGAGI come from the germline V gene (reference sequence). Trimming removed 0 bases from V and 3 bases from J, with 9 bases in between.

This chain links TRBV4-1 with TRBJ2-7; 13 bases are a match to TRBD2. CDR3 length: 15 amino acids. With 3 bases clipped from V and 4 bases from J, the junction kept 3 bases outside the gene matches. From germline, CDR1 is MGHRA and CDR2 YSYEKL. The CDR3 sequence is CASSQGLAGIYEQYF. The CDR3, as DNA: TGCGCCAGCAGCCAGGGACTAGCGGGAATTTACGAGCAGTACTTC.

V gene TRBV5-6 combines with J gene TRBJ1-2; 9 nucleotides line up with TRBD1. V gave up 1 base and J gave up 4 bases; unmatched junction bases: 5. The CDR3 consists of 15 residues. Looked up from germline, CDR1 is SGHDT and CDR2 is YYEEEE. CDR3 coding DNA: TGTGCCAGCAGCTTGACGGACAGGGGAACCTATGGCTACACCTTC. It encodes CASSLTDRGTYGYTF.

This clone has more than one count but fewer than ten. The sample holds other DNA sequences that translate to the same CDR3. V gene TRBV6-5 combines with J gene TRBJ1-2; D is unclear. V was pared by 0 bases and J by 4 bases, with 6 bases between. The germline CDR1 and CDR2 sequences are MNHEY and SVGAGI. CDR3 size: 13 residues. In nucleotides, the CDR3 is TGTGCCAGCAGTTACTCGGGAGGCTATGGCTACACCTTC. This sequence encodes CASSYSGGYGYTF.

The chain combines TRBV5-4 with TRBJ2-3; D unresolved. Germline lookup yields CDR1 SGHNT and CDR2 YYREEE (reference sequence). The V gene lost 2 bases and the J gene lost 5 bases, with 12 bases spanning the gap. The CDR3 totals 14 residues. CDR3 loop: CASSFPMDGDTQYF. CDR3 DNA: TGTGCCAGCAGCTTCCCGATGGATGGAGATACGCAGTATTTT.

This clone has only a few counts. V usage is TRBV7-6 and J usage is TRBJ2-7; no definite D call. The CDR3 runs 15 residues. Deletions cut 1 base from V and 6 bases from J, with 16 bases between. CDR1 and CDR2 from the germline V gene are SGHVS and FNYEAQ. In DNA form, the CDR3 reads TGTGCCAGCAGCTTAGAGTGGAGACGCTTTTCCGAGCAGTACTTC. It encodes CASSLEWRRFSEQYF.

This sequence joins TRBV7-9 and TRBJ1-2; the D gene is possibly TRBD1 (5 bases). Germline loops: CDR1 SEHNR, CDR2 FQNEAQ (reference sequence). This CDR3 has 16 amino acids. Trimming left V 1 base short and J 6 bases short, with 18 bases between. The CDR3 DNA is TGTGCCAGCAGCTTAGTTCATCGGGGGGACGGGAATGGCTACACCTTC. Translation gives CASSLVHRGDGNGYTF.

V gene TRBV2 combines with J gene TRBJ2-5, with a tentative D call TRBD2 (7 bases). V lost 1 base and J lost 11, with 14 bases in between. Germline loops: CDR1 SNHLY, CDR2 FYNNEI. CDR3 length: 13 amino acids. For the CDR3, the DNA is TGTGCCAGCAGTGAAGGGCGGGGGCCGACACAGTACTTC. This codes for CASSEGRGPTQYF. The variable domain in full, completed from reference TRBV2 and TRBJ2-5, reads EPEVTQTPSHQVTQMGQEVILRCVPISNHLYFYWYRQILGQKVEFLVSFYNNEISEKSEIFDDQFSVERPDGSNFTLKIRSTKLEDSAMYFCASSEGRGPTQYFGPGTRLLVL.

This clone was seen a handful of times. The chain carries TRBV27 and TRBJ2-7; D is tentatively TRBD1 or TRBD2 (5 bases each). The V gene's germline CDR1 is MNHEY and CDR2 SMNVEV (reference sequence). V was cut by 3 bases and J by 3 bases, with 12 bases left in between. This CDR3 spans 14 amino acids. CDR3 sequence reads: CASSFRDPYYEQYF. In DNA, the CDR3 is TGTGCCAGCAGTTTCCGGGACCCGTACTACGAGCAGTACTTC.

This CDR3 reads CASSPRQVLMTGELFF. The CDR3 nucleotides read TGTGCCAGCAGCCCTCGACAGGTGTTGATGACCGGGGAGCTGTTTTTT. The V gene is TRBV9, the J gene TRBJ2-2, with D possibly being TRBD1 (6 bases). The CDR3 extends over 16 amino acids. Germline-derived CDR1 and CDR2 are SGDLS and YYNGEE. V gave up 4 bases and J gave up 5 bases, with 18 bases separating them.